This paragraph reports one T cell receptor beta chain. Its target antigen remains unknown. No base qualities exist here, and no much larger clone lies one base off it. The data are from a study of cytomegalovirus exposure and HLA in healthy donors (dated 2017 in TCRdb). Regarding the research as a whole: A later analysis indicated that the 110 or so validation repertoires were generated on the platform also employed for the 670 or so repertoires of the first cohort. The study aimed to test whether cataloging public T cell receptors could reveal signatures of past pathogen exposure. Besides the first cohort of 666 subjects, a separate validation cohort made up of 120 different subjects was used. To predict cytomegalovirus infection status, the study combined high-throughput TCR immunosequencing, statistical association of individual TCRs with disease status, and machine learning. On the study overall, not on this receptor specifically: In the study, about 150 TCR beta chains were listed as associated with cytomegalovirus. The authors suggested that the approach could potentially be generalized to other disease states and immunological phenotypes. A later analysis had no HLA typing for the validation cohort, so co-occurrence there was scored across all 120 repertoires. Cytomegalovirus status was reported to be diagnosed by the classifier with high specificity and sensitivity in both the original and validation cohorts. In vitro tests confirmed that a few of the cytomegalovirus-associated TCR beta chains recognize cytomegalovirus antigens. Subsequent analysis determined that TCRs grouped into clusters in the first cohort also showed a tendency toward co-occurrence across the 120 validation repertoires, and roughly 94% of cluster scores exceeded 0. Most TCR sequences were observed very rarely across donors, whereas some public TCRs were present in many individuals.

Library construction relied on the immunoSEQ multiplex PCR assay. In the paper's pipeline: A statistical classification framework was built to diagnose cytomegalovirus status from the catalog of TCR beta chain sequences. The immuneACCESS repertoire file appears here via TCRdb, limited to in-frame rearrangements. These files lack a portion of the clones; in checked studies, under half of the deficit traces to unresolved V genes, and the cause of the others is not known. V and J calls and clone size come straight from that table; D and trimming were deduced from the DNA. The sample table contains under 400,000 clones; only one count was recorded for 86% of them. The ten most abundant clones make up roughly 0.75% of the sample. Inclusive of the bounding cysteine and phenylalanine, the CDR3 is 19 residues long. The only DNA kept is the CDR3, 57 bases in frame from the first base. The germline V gene (reference sequence) yields LNHNV for CDR1 and YYDKDF for CDR2. The trim is 1 base for V and 1 base for J, with a gap of 20 bases between the germline ends.

The donors were included in the validation cohort of over a hundred subjects, a group kept apart from the 666-subject first cohort. The source of this sequence is a young woman in good health and CMV-seronegative. The material sequenced was PBMCs. Recombination linked TRBV15 to TRBJ1-3; TRBD1 is possibly the D segment (5 matching bases). CDR3 sequence: CATSRGPPKAPGSGNTIYF. The sequenced DNA is TGTGCCACCAGCAGAGGTCCCCCTAAGGCCCCAGGGTCTGGAAACACCATATATTTT. Supplemented by the reference TRBV15 and TRBJ1-3 proteins around the CDR3, the complete variable domain is DAMVIQNPRYQVTQFGKPVTLSCSQTLNHNVMYWYQQKSSQAPKLLFHYYDKDFNNEADTPDNFQSRRPNTSFCFLDIRSPGLGDTAMYLCATSRGPPKAPGSGNTIYFGEGSWLTVV.